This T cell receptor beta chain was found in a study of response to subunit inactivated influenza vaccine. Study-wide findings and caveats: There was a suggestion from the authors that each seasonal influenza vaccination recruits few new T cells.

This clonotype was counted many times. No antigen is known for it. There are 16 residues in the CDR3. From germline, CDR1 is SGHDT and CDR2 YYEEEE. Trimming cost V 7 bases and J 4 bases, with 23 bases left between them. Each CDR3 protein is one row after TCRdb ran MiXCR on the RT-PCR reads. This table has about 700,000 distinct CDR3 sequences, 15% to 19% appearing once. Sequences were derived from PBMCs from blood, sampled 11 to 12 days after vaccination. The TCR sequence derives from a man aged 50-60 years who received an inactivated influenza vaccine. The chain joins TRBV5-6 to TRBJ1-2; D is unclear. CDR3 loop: CASADSVGVYSYGYTF. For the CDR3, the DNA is TGTGCCAGCGCGGATTCGGTCGGGGTTTATAGCTATGGCTACACCTTC.